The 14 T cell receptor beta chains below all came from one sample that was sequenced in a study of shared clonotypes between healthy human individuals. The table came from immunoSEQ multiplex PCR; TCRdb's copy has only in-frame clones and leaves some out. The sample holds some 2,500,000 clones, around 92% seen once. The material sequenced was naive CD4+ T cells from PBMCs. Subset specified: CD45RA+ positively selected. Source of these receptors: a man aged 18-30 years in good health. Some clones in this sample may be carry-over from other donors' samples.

The CDR3 DNA reads TGTGCCAGTAGTATACAGACAGGAGCCAACCAGCCCCAGCATTTT. It translates to CASSIQTGANQPQHF. This rearrangement joins TRBV19 to TRBJ1-5; a weak D match, TRBD1 (6 bases). V lost 2 bases to trimming and J lost 7 bases, with 15 bases between them. CDR1 is LNHDA, CDR2 SQIVND, per germline (reference sequence). The CDR3 covers 15 residues.

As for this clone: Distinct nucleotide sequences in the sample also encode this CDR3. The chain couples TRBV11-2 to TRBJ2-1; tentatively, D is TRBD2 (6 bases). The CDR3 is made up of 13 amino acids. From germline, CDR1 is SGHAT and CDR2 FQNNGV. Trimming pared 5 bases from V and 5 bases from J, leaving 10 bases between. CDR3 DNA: TGTGCCAGCAGCCCGACTAGGGACAATGAGCAGTTCTTC. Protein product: CASSPTRDNEQFF.

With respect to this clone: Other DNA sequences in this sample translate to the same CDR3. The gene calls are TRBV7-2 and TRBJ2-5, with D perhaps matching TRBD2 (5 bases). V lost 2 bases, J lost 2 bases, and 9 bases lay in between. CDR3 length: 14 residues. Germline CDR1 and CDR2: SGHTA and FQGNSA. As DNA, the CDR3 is TGTGCCAGCAGCTTATACGGGATTCAAGAGACCCAGTACTTC. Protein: CASSLYGIQETQYF.

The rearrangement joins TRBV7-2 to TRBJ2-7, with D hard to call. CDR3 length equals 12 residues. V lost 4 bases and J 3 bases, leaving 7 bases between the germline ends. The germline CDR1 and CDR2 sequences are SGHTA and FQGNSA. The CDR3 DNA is TGTGCCAGCAGCTATATTTACTACGAGCAGTACTTC. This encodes CASSYIYYEQYF.

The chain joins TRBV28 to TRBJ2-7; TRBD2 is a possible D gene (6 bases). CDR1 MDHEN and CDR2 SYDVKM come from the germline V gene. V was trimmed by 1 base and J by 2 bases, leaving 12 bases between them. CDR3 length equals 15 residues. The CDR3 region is CASSLLGTSAYEQYF. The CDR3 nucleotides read TGTGCCAGCAGTTTATTAGGGACTTCCGCCTACGAGCAGTACTTC.

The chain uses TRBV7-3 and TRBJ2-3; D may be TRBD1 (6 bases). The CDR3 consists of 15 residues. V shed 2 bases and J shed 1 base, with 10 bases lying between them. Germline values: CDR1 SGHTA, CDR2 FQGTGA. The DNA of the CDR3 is TGTGCCAGCAGCTTATCCCCAGGGGGCACAGATACGCAGTATTTT. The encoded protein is CASSLSPGGTDTQYF.

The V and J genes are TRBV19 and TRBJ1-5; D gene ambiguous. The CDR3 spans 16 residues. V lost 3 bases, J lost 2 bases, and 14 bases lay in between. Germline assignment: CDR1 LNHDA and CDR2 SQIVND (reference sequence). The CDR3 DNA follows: TGTGCCAGTAGTATGATTCGGTTCCGGGGCAATCAGCCCCAGCATTTT. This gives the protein CASSMIRFRGNQPQHF.

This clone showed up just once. Here the CDR3 reads CASSYGQGGWNTEAFF. For the CDR3, the DNA is TGTGCCAGCAGTTACGGGCAGGGCGGATGGAACACTGAAGCTTTCTTT. The V and J genes are TRBV6-5 and TRBJ1-1; D is possibly TRBD1 (5 bases). From germline, CDR1 is MNHEY and CDR2 SVGAGI. Trimming removed 2 bases from V and 1 base from J, with 14 bases in between. This CDR3 has 16 amino acids.

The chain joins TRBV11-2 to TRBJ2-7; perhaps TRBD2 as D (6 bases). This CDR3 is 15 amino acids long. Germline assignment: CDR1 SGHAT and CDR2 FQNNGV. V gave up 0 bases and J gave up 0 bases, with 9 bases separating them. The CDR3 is CASSLDRGTSYEQYF. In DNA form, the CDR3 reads TGTGCCAGCAGCTTAGACCGGGGGACCTCCTACGAGCAGTACTTC.

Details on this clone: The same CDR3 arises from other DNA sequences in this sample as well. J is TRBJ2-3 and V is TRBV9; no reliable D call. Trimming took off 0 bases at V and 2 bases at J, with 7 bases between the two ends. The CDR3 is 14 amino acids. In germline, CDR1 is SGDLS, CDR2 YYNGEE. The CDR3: CASSVVGITDTQYF. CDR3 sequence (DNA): TGTGCCAGCAGCGTAGTGGGAATCACAGATACGCAGTATTTT.

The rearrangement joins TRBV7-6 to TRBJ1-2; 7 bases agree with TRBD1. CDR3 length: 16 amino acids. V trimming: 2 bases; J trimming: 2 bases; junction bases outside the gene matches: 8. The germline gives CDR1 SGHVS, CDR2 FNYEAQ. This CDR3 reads CASSLQGVGGNYGYTF. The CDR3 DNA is TGTGCCAGCAGCTTACAGGGGGTGGGCGGGAACTATGGCTACACCTTC.

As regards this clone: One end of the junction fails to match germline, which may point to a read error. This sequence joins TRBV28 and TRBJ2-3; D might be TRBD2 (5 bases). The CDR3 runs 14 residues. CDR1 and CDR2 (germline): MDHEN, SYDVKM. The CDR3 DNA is TGTGCCAGCGGTTTACTAGGGATACCAGATACGCAGTATTTT. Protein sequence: CASGLLGIPDTQYF.

CDR3 in amino acids: CASARSLETQYF. Here the CDR3 DNA reads TGTGCCAGCGCCCGGAGTTTGGAGACCCAGTACTTC. The chain links TRBV6-5 to TRBJ2-5; D call uncertain. V lost 8 bases, J lost 5 bases, and 12 bases lay in between. CDR3 length equals 12 residues. From germline, CDR1 is MNHEY and CDR2 SVGAGI.

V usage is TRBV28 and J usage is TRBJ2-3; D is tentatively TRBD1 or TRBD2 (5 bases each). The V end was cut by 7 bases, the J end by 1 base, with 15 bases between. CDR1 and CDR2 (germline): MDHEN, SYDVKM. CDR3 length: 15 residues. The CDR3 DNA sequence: TGTGCCAGCAAGGTGGGTGGGGACGGCACAGATACGCAGTATTTT. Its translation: CASKVGGDGTDTQYF.